Sequencing of this T cell receptor beta chain was carried out in a study of metastatic and nonmetastatic thyroid tumors. In this sample, this clone turned up many times. There were no patients who had received any treatment before thyroid surgery. TCRdb reanalyzed the PCR reads via MiXCR. Among roughly 59,000 clones listed, around 15% were seen once. J was trimmed by 5 bases and V by 4 bases; bases with no gene match: 12. CDR1 and CDR2 from the germline V gene are LGHNA and YNFKEQ. The CDR3 is made up of 16 amino acids. Sequencing was done on a sample of blood. The chain is built from TRBV4-2 and TRBJ2-3, with 7 bases identical to TRBD2. The source of this sequence is a male donor with papillary thyroid cancer or a benign thyroid nodule (not recorded which). Some clones in this sample may be carry-over from other donors' samples. CDR3 residues: CASSPIAGQRVDTQYF. For the CDR3, the DNA is TGTGCCAGCAGCCCAATAGCGGGTCAAAGAGTAGATACGCAGTATTTT.